The source of this T cell receptor (beta chain) is a study of control samples from healthy donors and cancer patients. The CDR3 has 14 amino acids. In germline, CDR1 is SSHAT, CDR2 FNYEAQ (reference sequence). Deletions cut 4 bases from V and 1 base from J, with 8 bases between. Assay: immunoSEQ multiplex PCR; the TCRdb copy retains only in-frame clones and omits some. The top ten clones hold approximately 2% of a sample with roughly 180,000 clones, about 90% of them seen once. This sequence joins TRBV7-7 and TRBJ1-3; D is unresolved. Sequencing was done on a sample of blood. The TCR sequence derives from a woman between 35 and 50 years old in good health. The CDR3 reads CASSSDISGNTIYF. The DNA of the CDR3 is TGTGCCAGCAGCTCCGACATTTCTGGAAACACCATATATTTT.